Here is one T cell receptor (beta chain) with its context. One end of the junction fails to match germline, which may point to a read error. The CDR3 spans 12 residues. This sample stems from a study of tumor-infiltrating lymphocytes in primary liver carcinoma. Overall study context: Surgery removed the patients' primary liver carcinoma. Sequenced samples came back with roughly 3.65 to 8 million productive TCRbeta reads, and the counts looked alike across tissue types.

TCR beta cDNA came from about 470 ng total RNA, primed with a constant-region primer. Generation of the TCR beta libraries relied on three nested multiplex PCR rounds using slightly modified ARM-PCR. It was with TRBV1-TRBV30 forward primers and a C-beta reverse primer that the first two PCR rounds were run, at about 9 cycles each. Each CDR3 protein gets one entry after TCRdb re-called the multiplex PCR reads with MiXCR. The table has 180,000 or so distinct CDR3 sequences, 60% seen once. Both blood RNA, taken from unsorted whole blood, and germline DNA were extracted. Patients were treatment-naive with chronic HBV infection. Investigators obtained around 4 milliliters of peripheral blood ahead of surgery.

The rearrangement uses TRBV12-3 or TRBV12-4 and TRBJ2-7; D is unclear. The sequencing input was peripheral blood. The receptor comes from a man aged 35 to 55 with primary liver carcinoma and hepatitis B virus infection. The CDR3 protein is CASSLGVYEHYF. CDR3 bases: TGTGCCAGCAGTTTAGGGGTCTACGAGCACTACTTC.